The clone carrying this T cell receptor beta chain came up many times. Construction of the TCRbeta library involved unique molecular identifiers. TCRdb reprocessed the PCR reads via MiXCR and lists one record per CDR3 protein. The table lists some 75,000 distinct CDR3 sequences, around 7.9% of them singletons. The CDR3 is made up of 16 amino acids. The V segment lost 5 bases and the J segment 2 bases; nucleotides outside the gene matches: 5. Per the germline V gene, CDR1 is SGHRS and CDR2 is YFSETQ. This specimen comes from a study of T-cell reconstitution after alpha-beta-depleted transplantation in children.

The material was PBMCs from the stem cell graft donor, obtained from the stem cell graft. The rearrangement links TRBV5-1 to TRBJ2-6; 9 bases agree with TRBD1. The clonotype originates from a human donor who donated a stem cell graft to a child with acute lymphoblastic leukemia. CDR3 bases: TGCGCCAGCAGTCGGGACAGGGCGACTGGGGCCAACGTCCTGACTTTC. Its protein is CASSRDRATGANVLTF.